What follows are 3 T cell receptor beta chains derived from one specimen sequenced in a study of OX40 agonist ivuxolimab in advanced cancers. This table comes from immunoSEQ multiplex PCR, and its TCRdb copy is limited to in-frame clones, with some not included. The sample carries about 51,000 clones, 65% to 85% recorded once. Sequencing was performed on CD4+ or CD8+ T cells sorted from blood, taken in a trial of the OX40 agonist ivuxolimab. These receptors came from an adult with an advanced solid tumor such as melanoma, head and neck, liver or kidney cancer.

The chain is built from TRBV2 and TRBJ1-2; tentatively, D is TRBD1 (5 bases). V was clipped by 10 bases and J by 2 bases, with 11 bases between them. Germline loops: CDR1 SNHLY, CDR2 FYNNEI. The CDR3 loop spans 12 amino acids. The CDR3 DNA sequence: TGTGCCACCTGGGGCAGGAACTATGGCTACACCTTC. It codes for CATWGRNYGYTF.

The CDR3 region is CASSQDGTTTGELFF. The CDR3 nucleotides are TGTGCCAGCAGCCAAGATGGGACTACCACCGGGGAGCTGTTTTTT. V is TRBV5-4 and J is TRBJ2-2; 7 bases are shared with TRBD2. Germline CDR1 SGHNT, CDR2 YYREEE (reference sequence). This CDR3 region has 15 residues. V lost 4 bases and J lost 4; bases outside the gene matches: 7.

The CDR3, as DNA: TGTGCCAGCAGTTTGTCCAGGGGGCTATACGAGCAGTACTTC. Translating gives CASSLSRGLYEQYF. The rearrangement joins TRBV28 to TRBJ2-7; TRBD1 agrees at 8 bases. V was pared by 3 bases and J by 4 bases, with 5 bases of the junction left unmatched. The germline CDR1 and CDR2 sequences are MDHEN and SYDVKM. This CDR3 region has 14 residues.